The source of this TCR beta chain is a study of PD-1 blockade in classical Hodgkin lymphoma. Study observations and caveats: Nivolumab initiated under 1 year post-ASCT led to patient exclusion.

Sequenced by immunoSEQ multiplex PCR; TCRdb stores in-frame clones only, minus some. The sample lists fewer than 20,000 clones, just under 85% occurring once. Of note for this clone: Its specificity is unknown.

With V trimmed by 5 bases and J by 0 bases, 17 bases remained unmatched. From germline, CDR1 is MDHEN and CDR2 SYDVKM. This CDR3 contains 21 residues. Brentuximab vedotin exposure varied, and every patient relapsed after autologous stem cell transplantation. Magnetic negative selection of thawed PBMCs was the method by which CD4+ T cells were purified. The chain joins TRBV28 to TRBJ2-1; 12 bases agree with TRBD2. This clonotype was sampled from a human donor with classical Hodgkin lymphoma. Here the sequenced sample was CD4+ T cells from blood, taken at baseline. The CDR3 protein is CASSKKPGGTSGRLSYNEQFF. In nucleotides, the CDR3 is TGTGCCAGCAGTAAAAAGCCCGGTGGGACTAGCGGGCGCCTCTCCTACAATGAGCAGTTCTTC.